This TCR beta chain was recorded in a study of graft-versus-host responses after intestinal transplantation. Notes on this clone: Its antigen is not known.

Trimming took 3 bases from V and 8 from J, leaving 5 bases between them. CDR1 is MNHNS, CDR2 SASEGT, per germline. The CDR3 is 11 amino acids. Here immunoSEQ multiplex PCR was the method, and the copy in TCRdb shows in-frame clones only, minus some. The data hold 65,000 to 90,000 clones, with roughly 90% observed a single time. The sequence was collected from a human donor who was the organ donor for an intestinal transplant. V gene TRBV6-1 combines with J gene TRBJ1-3, with a tentative D call TRBD1 (5 bases). The sequencing here drew on unstimulated CD8+ T cells sorted from spleen or lymph node cells, taken before transplant. The CDR3 DNA sequence: TGTGCCAGCAGTGAGGGGCACACCATATATTTT. Amino acid sequence: CASSEGHTIYF.